This T cell receptor (beta chain) was obtained from a study of T cell responses to AZD1222 COVID-19 vaccine. Germline V gene sequence: CDR1 LNHNV, CDR2 YYDKDF (reference sequence). V lost 0 bases and J lost 4; bases outside the gene matches: 3. This CDR3 spans 15 amino acids. Study outcomes and limitations: There were mostly white British donors and more females than males, and clonal diversity was possibly underestimated.

Method: immunoSEQ multiplex PCR; TCRdb's copy keeps in-frame clones and lacks some. Of roughly 150,000 clones listed, 80% to 90% are singletons. Points on this clone: The target antigen is unknown.

This chain links TRBV15 with TRBJ2-7; 10 positions match TRBD1. The sequencing used peripheral blood, collected after recovery from COVID-19. This sequence was found in an adult who had recovered from COVID-19. CDR3 in amino acids: CATSREGQGLYEQYF. The CDR3 region has the DNA TGTGCCACCAGCAGAGAGGGACAGGGGCTTTACGAGCAGTACTTC. The full variable domain, with the rest looked up from reference TRBV15 and TRBJ2-7, is DAMVIQNPRYQVTQFGKPVTLSCSQTLNHNVMYWYQQKSSQAPKLLFHYYDKDFNNEADTPDNFQSRRPNTSFCFLDIRSPGLGDTAMYLCATSREGQGLYEQYFGPGTRLTVT.